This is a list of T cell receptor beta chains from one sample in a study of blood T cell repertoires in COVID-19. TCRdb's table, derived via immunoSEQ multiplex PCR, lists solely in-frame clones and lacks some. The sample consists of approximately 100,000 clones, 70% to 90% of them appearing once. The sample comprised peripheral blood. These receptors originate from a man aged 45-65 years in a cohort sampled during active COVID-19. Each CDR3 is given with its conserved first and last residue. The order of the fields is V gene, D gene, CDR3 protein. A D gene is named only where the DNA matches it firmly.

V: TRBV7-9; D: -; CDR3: CASSRGSEKKLFF
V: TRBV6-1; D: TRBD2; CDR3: CASSGAFRGGGSNTGELFF
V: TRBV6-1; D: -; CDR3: CASSESRGVYEKLFF
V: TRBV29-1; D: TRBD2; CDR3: CSGGERGGLYTQYF
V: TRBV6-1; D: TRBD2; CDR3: CASSGDRGLAGRQDEQFF
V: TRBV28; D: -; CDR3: CASSQYRVSADGYTF
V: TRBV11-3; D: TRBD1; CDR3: CASSLGQGVTGELFF
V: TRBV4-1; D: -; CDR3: CASSQVDMVSYNEQFF
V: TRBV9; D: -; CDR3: CASSVVGEGKSPLHF
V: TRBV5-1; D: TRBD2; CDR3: CASSGGLAVFVDTQYF
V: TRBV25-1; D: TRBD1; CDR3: CATAPGQYNSPLHF
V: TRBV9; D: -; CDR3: CASSTHTGAGELFF
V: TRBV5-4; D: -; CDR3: CASTPGGLGETQYF
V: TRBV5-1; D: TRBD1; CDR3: CASSRDRANTGELFF
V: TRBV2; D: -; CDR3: CASSPGDPIHQLEQFF
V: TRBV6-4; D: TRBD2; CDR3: CAAQRRSGGGQETQYF
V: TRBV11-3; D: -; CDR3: CASSPYVGGPSGYTF
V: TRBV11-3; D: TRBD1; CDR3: CASSPRGQKFYEQYF
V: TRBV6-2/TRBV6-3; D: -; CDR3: CASSLSANTGELFF
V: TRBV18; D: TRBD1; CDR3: CASSPLAGQGSGNTIYF
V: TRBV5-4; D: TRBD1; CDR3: CASRLRPGGLDTQYF
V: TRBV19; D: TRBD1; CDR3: CASSIPSGGVSNEQFF
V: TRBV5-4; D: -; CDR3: CASRSGSNEQFF
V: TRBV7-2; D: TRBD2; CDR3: CASSYTSGGTGELFF
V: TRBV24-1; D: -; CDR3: CATQGSGGYTF
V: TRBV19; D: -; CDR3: CASSIDSATDTQYF
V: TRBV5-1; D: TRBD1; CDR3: CASSLGQGGVTEAFF
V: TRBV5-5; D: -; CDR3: CASSLAGRGVGNTIYF
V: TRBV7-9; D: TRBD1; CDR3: CASSPQGDNTEAFF
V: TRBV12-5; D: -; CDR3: CASGPRGGNNEQFF
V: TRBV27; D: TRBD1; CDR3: CASRPQGGNIQYF
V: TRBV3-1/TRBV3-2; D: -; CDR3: CASSQGPYNSPLHF
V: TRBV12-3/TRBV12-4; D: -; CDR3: CASRLPGATEAFF
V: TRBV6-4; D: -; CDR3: CASKGAGPGSPLHF
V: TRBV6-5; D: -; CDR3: CAGRRGPWNTEAFF